Following are 14 T cell receptor beta chains from one sample sequenced in a study of T cell changes during pregnancy in multiple sclerosis. Assay used: immunoSEQ multiplex PCR; TCRdb lists only in-frame clones, some missing. The sample records about 62,000 clones, nearly 90% being singletons. The sequences come from peripheral blood, collected in the first trimester of pregnancy. The receptors originated from a female donor with multiple sclerosis, enrolled in a pregnancy study.

V and J are TRBV5-1 and TRBJ1-5, with D tentatively TRBD1 (6 bases). Between the trimmed V and J ends, which lost 0 bases and 0 bases, there was a span of 10 bases. Germline V gene sequence: CDR1 SGHRS, CDR2 YFSETQ. The CDR3 spans 16 residues. In DNA form, the CDR3 reads TGCGCCAGCAGCTTGGCAGGGGATTATAGCAATCAGCCCCAGCATTTT. Protein: CASSLAGDYSNQPQHF.

The genes are TRBV19 and TRBJ2-1, with D uncertain. V lost 9 bases to trimming and J lost 0 bases, with 9 bases between them. Per the germline V gene, CDR1 is LNHDA and CDR2 is SQIVND (reference sequence). This CDR3 has 13 residues. CDR3 sequence (DNA): TGTGCCAGCAGGATGAGCTCCTACAATGAGCAGTTCTTC. Translation: CASRMSSYNEQFF.

This clone appeared once. Other DNA sequences of this sample code for an identical CDR3. CDR3 protein: CASSQAPAGERNSPLHF. CDR3 sequence (DNA): TGCGCCAGCAGCCAAGCCCCGGCGGGGGAACGCAATTCACCCCTCCACTTT. V is TRBV4-3 and J is TRBJ1-6, with a weak D call TRBD1 (5 bases). V was cut by 1 base and J by 7 bases, with 17 bases left in between. In germline, CDR1 is LGHNA, CDR2 YSLEER. The CDR3 is 17 residues long.

This sequence joins TRBV29-1 and TRBJ1-4, with D perhaps TRBD1 (6 bases). There are 13 residues in the CDR3. Germline assignment: CDR1 SQVTM and CDR2 ANQGSEA. The V end was cut by 4 bases, the J end by 6 bases, with 12 bases between. CDR3 in amino acids: CSVGWGLHEKLFF. In DNA, the CDR3 is TGCAGCGTTGGATGGGGGCTCCATGAAAAACTGTTTTTT.

This clone was recorded once. V gene TRBV6-5 combines with J gene TRBJ1-2; no clear D. The germline CDR1 and CDR2 sequences are MNHEY and SVGAGI. Trimming left V 0 bases short and J 5 bases short, with 7 bases between. This CDR3 region has 13 residues. As DNA, the CDR3 is TGTGCCAGCAGTTACTCCCGGTTGTATGGCTACACCTTC. It encodes CASSYSRLYGYTF.

The V and J genes are TRBV19 and TRBJ2-7; tentatively, D is TRBD2 (6 bases). V lost 3 bases to trimming and J lost 6 bases, with 18 bases between them. Germline V gene data show CDR1 as LNHDA and CDR2 as SQIVND (reference sequence). CDR3 length equals 15 residues. The chain's CDR3 is CASSIHGSVGGEQYF. The DNA for the CDR3 is TGTGCCAGTAGTATCCACGGCTCAGTCGGGGGCGAGCAGTACTTC.

This clone came up a few times. The chain couples TRBV7-9 to TRBJ2-7, with TRBD2 matching over 8 bases. The CDR3 contains 16 residues. Germline-derived CDR1 and CDR2 are SEHNR and FQNEAQ (reference sequence). Germline trimming cut 2 bases from V and 2 bases from J; bases unmatched to any gene: 8. The CDR3 DNA sequence: TGTGCCAGCAGCTTACCCCGGGGGGGAGAGGCCTACGAGCAGTACTTC. Its protein product is CASSLPRGGEAYEQYF.

Only a few counts were recorded for this clone. The chain joins TRBV6-1 to TRBJ1-1; 8 bases line up with TRBD1. Germline V gene lookup returns CDR1 MNHNS and CDR2 SASEGT. V dropped 2 bases and J dropped 3; count of bases not matched to a gene: 2. CDR3 size: 14 residues. The CDR3 nucleotides are TGTGCCAGCAGTGAATGGACAGGGCACACTGAAGCTTTCTTT. It is translated as CASSEWTGHTEAFF.

J is TRBJ2-3 and V is TRBV6-5; weak D call: TRBD2 (6 bases). CDR1 MNHEY and CDR2 SVGAGI come from the germline V gene. The CDR3 totals 15 residues. Deletions cut 2 bases from V and 4 bases from J, with 13 bases between. DNA for the CDR3: TGTGCCAGCAGTTACGGGGGGTTAAGCGCAGATACGCAGTATTTT. Its protein product is CASSYGGLSADTQYF.

V usage is TRBV18 and J usage is TRBJ1-1, with a tentative D call TRBD1 (5 bases). V lost 3 bases, J lost 3 bases, and 8 bases lay in between. The CDR3 contains 13 residues. The germline CDR1 and CDR2 sequences are KGHSH and LQKENI. The CDR3 nucleotides are TGTGCCAGCTCACCGAGCAGGGACACTGAAGCTTTCTTT. As protein: CASSPSRDTEAFF. Drawing the rest from reference TRBV18 and TRBJ1-1, the complete variable domain is NAGVMQNPRHLVRRRGQEARLRCSPMKGHSHVYWYRQLPEEGLKFMVYLQKENIIDESGMPKERFSAEFPKEGPSILRIQQVVRGDSAAYFCASSPSRDTEAFFGQGTRLTVV.

V usage is TRBV5-6 and J usage is TRBJ2-7; 7 bases agree with TRBD1. V lost 3 bases to trimming and J lost 3 bases; unmatched junction nucleotides: 9. CDR3 size: 15 residues. From germline, CDR1 is SGHDT and CDR2 YYEEEE. The CDR3 here is CASSSWGRGHYEQYF. The DNA of the CDR3 is TGTGCCAGCAGCTCCTGGGGTAGGGGGCACTACGAGCAGTACTTC.

This clone was recorded many times. The CDR3 here is CASSSPGQGYYEQYF. Written as DNA, the CDR3 is TGTGCCAGCAGCTCCCCGGGACAGGGGTACTACGAGCAGTACTTC. The V call is TRBV6-1, the J call TRBJ2-7, with 10 positions matching TRBD1. Germline V gives CDR1 MNHNS, CDR2 SASEGT. Trimming cost V 6 bases and J 3 bases; bases outside gene matches: 8. The CDR3 has 15 residues.

The chain carries TRBV6-5 and TRBJ2-7; D is perhaps TRBD2 (6 bases). The germline V and J ends were trimmed by 6 bases and 6 bases, with 18 bases remaining between them. CDR3 length: 14 amino acids. In germline, CDR1 is MNHEY, CDR2 SVGAGI. The CDR3 region is CASRRAGEVSEQYF. Here the CDR3 DNA reads TGTGCCAGCAGGCGTGCTGGGGAGGTCTCCGAGCAGTACTTC.

J is TRBJ1-4 and V is TRBV4-3; D not resolved. The germline V gene has CDR1 LGHNA and CDR2 YSLEER. The CDR3 loop spans 17 amino acids. The V end lost 5 bases, the J end lost 0 bases, and 16 bases lay between the germline ends. The CDR3: CASSLAATLSTNEKLFF. The CDR3 DNA reads TGCGCCAGCAGCTTAGCGGCTACCCTATCAACTAATGAAAAACTGTTTTTT.